Below, one TCR beta chain is given with its context. The clone's antigen remains unknown. Base qualities are not provided; no much larger clone lies one nucleotide away. Library creation used 5' RACE. For sequencing, an Illumina HiSeq 2500 was employed. A second PCR of about 7 to 12 cycles was run with a J-beta primer mix and a sample-barcoded 5' primer. A template-switch 5' adaptor carrying 12 random nucleotides introduced a unique molecular identifier onto each TCR beta cDNA molecule. Each sample yielded at least 3 million CDR3-containing paired-end reads. First-strand cDNA was synthesized from all RNA with the Mint cDNA synthesis kit, primed by a TRBC-specific oligonucleotide. Following uracil-DNA glycosylase treatment, all cDNA underwent a first 18-cycle PCR with the universal primers M1SS and BC2_uni_R. In the authors' own workflow: For normalization, 1 million high-quality reads, each with a distinct molecular identifier, were randomly selected from each sample. Instead of being binned into consensus sequences, reads with shared molecular identifiers were discarded. MiTCR, run with a Q25 quality threshold and the strictest error-elimination algorithm, handled CDR3 identification, clonotype clustering and error correction. A nonparametric unseen species model with Euler transformation was used to estimate a lower bound on total TCR beta diversity. The raw public reads went through TCRdb reprocessing: fastp at Q25, MiXCR clone calling, in-frame beta chains kept. Every distinct CDR3 protein forms one entry, paired with its most common genes and DNA. The V and J calls were determined by TCRdb, not by the authors. The sample table contains approximately 850,000 distinct CDR3 sequences; only one count was recorded for 44% of them. The ten largest make up roughly 19% of the sample.

The data are from a study of blood T cells in healthy people across ages (dated by TCRdb to between 2014 and 2017). About the study as a whole: In model experiments, template switching captured about one uniquely barcoded TCR beta cDNA molecule for every two T cells. Donors were grouped into four age groups: young (average roughly 15 years), middle-aged (around 39), aged (about 60) and long-lived (about 89). For two donors (one aged 18 to 30 and one aged 80 or older), the study analyzed two additional independent replicas of 1 million unique cDNA reads from the same blood draw. To track age-related changes in TCR beta repertoire diversity, the study relied on deep sequencing normalized with unique cDNA molecular identifiers. To avoid experimental bias, donors of different ages were randomly spread across the sequencing lanes. Broad study findings and their caveats: Since profiling was done on bulk unsorted PBMCs, naive and antigen-experienced compartments could not be conclusively compared. Because the CMV infection status of the donors was unknown, age-related changes in expanded clonotypes may potentially have been confounded. The long-lived group showed more naive CD4+ T cells, fewer expanded clones and increased TCR diversity than the aged group, suggesting age selection. Total diversity estimates from one million sequenced T cells were considered lower bounds and underestimates. The percentage of naive T cells measured by flow cytometry correlated strongly with observed TCR beta diversity. Observed TCR beta diversity per million T cells fell roughly linearly with age, and a significant reduction was already apparent by age around 36.

V is pruned by 5 bases and J by 6 bases, leaving 6 bases of the junction without a gene match. Its CDR3 holds 14 amino acids, cysteine through phenylalanine. The DNA shown is the 42-base CDR3, in frame from base 1. CDR1 and CDR2, looked up from the germline V gene, are MGHDK and SYGVNS. Systemically healthy Caucasian individuals from Russia, approximately 39 in total and aged about 6 to 95 years, were included as donors. Each donor gave ten milliliters of peripheral blood, drawn into EDTA-treated Vacutainer tubes. Ficoll-Paque density-gradient centrifugation was used to isolate PBMCs, with at least 6.5 million per sample. Trizol reagent was used to extract total RNA from PBMCs, with at least 6 micrograms per sample. Naive CD45RAhigh/CD27high T cell percentages were measured by flow cytometry on a PBMC aliquot from every donor.

Here the chain combines TRBV25-1 and TRBJ1-5, with 8 bases aligning to TRBD1. The sequence derives from a man in his fifties or sixties in good health. Sequencing was performed on blood. The CDR3 corresponds to CASSTTGEGQPQHF. The base sequence is TGTGCCAGCAGTACGACAGGGGAGGGTCAGCCCCAGCATTTT.